The 25 T cell receptor beta chains presented below share a single source sample, sequenced in a study of blood T cell repertoires in COVID-19 (dated by TCRdb to about 2020). The library was made by the immunoSEQ multiplex PCR assay. The source is immuneACCESS, and TCRdb retained only in-frame sequences with V and J called. Part of the clones is not carried over; for the studies checked, unresolved V genes explain less than half of this, and the remainder is unexplained. The sample yields 40,000 to 50,000 clones; roughly nine tenths were counted once. The ten largest account for under 6% of the sample. Sequencing was performed on peripheral blood. The receptors come from a man in his forties with active COVID-19.

The chain is built from TRBV2 and TRBJ1-6; maybe TRBD1 (5 bases). Between the trimmed V and J ends, which lost 2 bases and 5 bases, there was a span of 10 bases. This CDR3 has 15 amino acids. The germline gives CDR1 SNHLY, CDR2 FYNNEI. The CDR3 reads CASSEPGQHNSPLHF. The DNA for the CDR3 is TGTGCCAGCAGTGAACCCGGACAACATAATTCACCCCTCCACTTT. Combining the CDR3 with reference TRBV2 and TRBJ1-6 gives the whole variable domain EPEVTQTPSHQVTQMGQEVILRCVPISNHLYFYWYRQILGQKVEFLVSFYNNEISEKSEIFDDQFSVERPDGSNFTLKIRSTKLEDSAMYFCASSEPGQHNSPLHFGNGTRLTVT.

The genes are TRBV2 and TRBJ1-4, with D hard to call. Germline CDR1 reads SNHLY; CDR2 reads FYNNEI. Deletions cut 5 bases from V and 7 bases from J, with 5 bases between. There are 11 residues in the CDR3. DNA of the CDR3: TGTGCCAGCAGTAATATTGAAAAACTGTTTTTT. Encoded protein: CASSNIEKLFF.

The chain combines TRBV24-1 with TRBJ2-3; TRBD2 might be the D (5 bases). The CDR3 is made up of 12 amino acids. Trimming shortened V by 8 bases and J by 1 base, and 6 bases separated the two germline ends. Germline V gene data show CDR1 as KGHDR and CDR2 as SFDVKD. Here the CDR3 DNA reads TGTGCCACCAACGGGGGCACAGATACGCAGTATTTT. This codes for CATNGGTDTQYF.

J is TRBJ1-1 and V is TRBV10-3, with D uncertain. From germline, CDR1 is ENHRY and CDR2 SYGVKD. V was clipped by 3 bases and J by 0 bases, with 14 bases between them. The CDR3 length is 16 residues. CDR3 protein: CAISEARGGVNTEAFF. CDR3 bases: TGTGCCATCAGTGAAGCGCGGGGTGGGGTGAACACTGAAGCTTTCTTT.

This clone has only a few counts. The chain employs TRBV6-5 and TRBJ1-1; no reliable D call. The CDR3 spans 13 residues. Germline CDR1 reads MNHEY; CDR2 reads SVGAGI. Trimming took 6 bases from V and 7 from J, leaving 15 bases between them. CDR3 region: CASSPGGVFEAFF. The CDR3 DNA follows: TGTGCCAGCAGCCCGGGCGGGGTCTTTGAAGCTTTCTTT.

This chain joins TRBV29-1 and TRBJ2-5; no firm D call. There are 13 residues in the CDR3. Germline lookup yields CDR1 SQVTM and CDR2 ANQGSEA. Trimming shortened V by 4 bases and J by 4 bases, and 13 bases separated the two germline ends. CDR3 residues: CSVAQPGLETQYF. DNA for the CDR3: TGCAGCGTTGCTCAACCCGGGTTAGAGACCCAGTACTTC.

This chain connects TRBV11-2 to TRBJ2-4, with 8 bases lining up with TRBD1. V shed 1 base, J shed 7 bases, and the junction held 6 bases outside the gene matches. CDR1 and CDR2 from the germline V gene are SGHAT and FQNNGV. The CDR3 spans 15 residues. This CDR3 reads CASSLGRGLRNIQYF. DNA for the CDR3: TGTGCCAGCAGCTTAGGCAGGGGGCTTAGGAACATTCAGTACTTC. The full variable domain, its missing parts supplied by reference TRBV11-2 and TRBJ2-4, is EAGVAQSPRYKIIEKRQSVAFWCNPISGHATLYWYQQILGQGPKLLIQFQNNGVVDDSQLPKDRFSAERLKGVDSTLKIQPAKLEDSAVYLCASSLGRGLRNIQYFGAGTRLSVL.

The V and J genes are TRBV5-1 and TRBJ1-1, with D hard to call. The germline V and J ends were trimmed by 4 bases and 1 base, with 14 bases remaining between them. This CDR3 is 15 amino acids long. Germline V lookup: CDR1 SGHRS, CDR2 YFSETQ. The chain's CDR3 is CASSPQWAGNTEAFF. The DNA for the CDR3 is TGCGCCAGCAGCCCTCAGTGGGCGGGGAACACTGAAGCTTTCTTT.

This clone was found once. The genes are TRBV3-1 (or the pseudogene TRBV3-2) and TRBJ2-7; 12 bases align to TRBD2. The CDR3 contains 19 residues. The junction had 15 bases not matched to a gene; V was cut back by 0 bases and J by 6 bases. Germline CDR1 reads LGHDT; CDR2 reads YNNKEL (reference sequence). The CDR3 loop is CASSQDIGPTSGSRVEQYF. The CDR3 DNA reads as TGTGCCAGCAGCCAAGATATAGGCCCGACTAGCGGGAGCAGGGTCGAGCAGTACTTC.

The V call is TRBV19, the J call TRBJ1-3; no reliable D call. The CDR3 consists of 15 residues. CDR1 LNHDA and CDR2 SQIVND come from the germline V gene (reference sequence). V lost 3 bases, J lost 0 bases, and 9 bases lay in between. The CDR3: CASSIEASSGNTIYF. The CDR3 bases are TGTGCCAGTAGTATCGAAGCGAGCTCTGGAAACACCATATATTTT.

The genes are TRBV2 and TRBJ2-2; the D gene is possibly TRBD2 (5 bases). CDR1 and CDR2 (germline): SNHLY, FYNNEI. The CDR3 covers 14 residues. V was pared by 3 bases and J by 3 bases, with 8 bases between. CDR3 amino acids: CASSDRRYTGELFF. CDR3 sequence (DNA): TGTGCCAGCAGTGACAGGAGGTACACCGGGGAGCTGTTTTTT.

The chain combines TRBV27 with TRBJ2-3; 9 bases are shared with TRBD1. Germline-derived CDR1 and CDR2 are MNHEY and SMNVEV (reference sequence). Trimming removed 11 bases from V and 3 bases from J; junction bases left unmatched: 15. This CDR3 has 16 residues. CDR3 nucleotides: TGTGCCGGCTCATTCCGGGACAGGGTGTCAACAGATACGCAGTATTTT. Protein: CAGSFRDRVSTDTQYF.

The gene calls are TRBV11-2 and TRBJ1-2; the D is unclear. This CDR3 is 15 amino acids long. Germline CDR1 and CDR2: SGHAT and FQNNGV. Between the trimmed V and J ends, which lost 7 bases and 2 bases, there was a span of 17 bases. CDR3 loop: CASTKEQTLNYGYTF. The CDR3, as DNA: TGTGCCAGCACCAAAGAACAGACCCTCAACTATGGCTACACCTTC.

The chain joins TRBV10-1 to TRBJ2-7, with unresolved D. The CDR3 covers 13 residues. Germline V CDR1 and CDR2: WNHNN, SYGVQD (reference sequence). V was clipped by 8 bases and J by 0 bases, with 11 bases between them. CDR3 in amino acids: CASRGESSYEQYF. Here the CDR3 DNA reads TGCGCCAGCCGCGGAGAAAGCTCCTACGAGCAGTACTTC.

CDR3 in amino acids: CASSLTGVGETQYF. DNA of the CDR3: TGTGCCAGCAGTTTAACGGGGGTCGGAGAGACCCAGTACTTC. The genes are TRBV27 and TRBJ2-5; TRBD2 is a possible D gene (6 bases). There are 14 residues in the CDR3. The V end was cut by 2 bases, the J end by 4 bases, with 11 bases between. Looked up from germline, CDR1 is MNHEY and CDR2 is SMNVEV (reference sequence).

The chain recombines TRBV5-6 with TRBJ1-2; possible D gene TRBD1, 5 bases. This CDR3 comprises 15 residues. The germline V and J ends were trimmed by 6 bases and 4 bases, with 19 bases remaining between them. The germline V gene has CDR1 SGHDT and CDR2 YYEEEE. CDR3 in DNA: TGTGCCAGCACCTCGTCGGGGGAGCTATTCTATGGCTACACCTTC. It is translated as CASTSSGELFYGYTF. Full variable domain (outside the CDR3, taken from reference TRBV5-6 and TRBJ1-2): DAGVTQSPTHLIKTRGQQVTLRCSPKSGHDTVSWYQQALGQGPQFIFQYYEEEERQRGNFPDRFSGHQFPNYSSELNVNALLLGDSALYLCASTSSGELFYGYTFGSGTRLTVV.

The chain combines TRBV5-6 with TRBJ2-7; 8 positions match TRBD2. There are 16 residues in the CDR3. Germline V gene data show CDR1 as SGHDT and CDR2 as YYEEEE. Unmatched junction bases numbered 11, after V lost 3 bases and J lost 3 bases. CDR3 nucleotide sequence: TGTGCCAGCAGCTCCGGACTAGCCAACCTCCTCTACGAGCAGTACTTC. This codes for CASSSGLANLLYEQYF.

This chain uses TRBV12-5 with TRBJ1-2, with unresolved D. Looked up from germline, CDR1 is LGHNT and CDR2 is FRNRAP. Trimming took off 0 bases at V and 0 bases at J, with 11 bases between the two ends. The CDR3 sequence is 16 residues long. CDR3: CASGLVEGLTNYGYTF. As DNA, the CDR3 is TGTGCTAGTGGTTTGGTGGAGGGTTTGACTAACTATGGCTACACCTTC.

V is TRBV7-2 and J is TRBJ1-2; no reliable D call. V lost 1 base, J lost 2 bases, and 8 bases lay in between. The length of the CDR3 is 14 residues. From germline, CDR1 is SGHTA and CDR2 FQGNSA. The CDR3 nucleotides are TGTGCCAGCAGCTTAGTCGGAGAAAACTATGGCTACACCTTC. This gives the protein CASSLVGENYGYTF.

This clone was observed once. The rearrangement uses TRBV7-8 and TRBJ2-1; D uncertain. Germline CDR1 and CDR2: SGHVS and FQNEAQ. The ends were cut back, 3 bases at V and 7 bases at J, with 25 bases in the middle. There are 18 residues in the CDR3. The CDR3 region has the DNA TGTGCCAGCAGCTTCCCTAGAGTAAGCTTCCAGCCCCAGAATGAGCAGTTCTTC. This codes for CASSFPRVSFQPQNEQFF.

V usage is TRBV19 and J usage is TRBJ1-5; 9 positions agree with TRBD1. Germline V lookup: CDR1 LNHDA, CDR2 SQIVND (reference sequence). This CDR3 spans 18 amino acids. Losses at the gene ends were 4 bases for V and 5 bases for J; bases not matched to a gene: 15. This CDR3 reads CASSSPPGQGREHQPQHF. The CDR3 DNA reads as TGTGCCAGTAGTAGCCCCCCAGGACAGGGGAGGGAGCATCAGCCCCAGCATTTT. The full variable domain, in which reference TRBV19 and TRBJ1-5 provide the parts outside the CDR3, is DGGITQSPKYLFRKEGQNVTLSCEQNLNHDAMYWYRQDPGQGLRLIYYSQIVNDFQKGDIAEGYSVSREKKESFPLTVTSAQKNPTAFYLCASSSPPGQGREHQPQHFGDGTRLSIL.

This sequence joins TRBV29-1 and TRBJ2-1; tentatively, D is TRBD2 (5 bases). Germline V CDR1 and CDR2: SQVTM, ANQGSEA. The ends were cut back, 8 bases at V and 9 bases at J, with 17 bases in the middle. The length of the CDR3 is 12 residues. The CDR3 DNA follows: TGCAGCACTCGGACTGTGCGGGCTGAGCAGTTCTTC. Its protein product is CSTRTVRAEQFF.

V and J are TRBV10-1 and TRBJ2-7; D gene uncertain. This CDR3 contains 14 residues. Trimming removed 0 bases from V and 2 bases from J, with 8 bases in between. The germline V gene has CDR1 WNHNN and CDR2 SYGVQD (reference sequence). In DNA, the CDR3 is TGCGCCAGCAGTGAGTCCGCGGCTACCTACGAGCAGTACTTC. It yields the protein CASSESAATYEQYF.

This chain connects TRBV5-1 to TRBJ1-1; TRBD1 aligns across 7 bases. V was clipped by 0 bases and J by 4 bases; unmatched bases: 6. The CDR3 sequence is 15 residues long. CDR1 SGHRS and CDR2 YFSETQ come from the germline V gene. The CDR3 here is CASSLAYRQGTEAFF. The CDR3 nucleotides read TGCGCCAGCAGCTTGGCCTATAGACAGGGCACTGAAGCTTTCTTT.

The rearrangement uses TRBV5-1 and TRBJ2-1; the match to TRBD2 covers 10 bases. CDR3 length equals 14 residues. With V trimmed by 3 bases and J by 8 bases, 5 bases remained unmatched. Germline V gene sequence: CDR1 SGHRS, CDR2 YFSETQ. The CDR3 region has the DNA TGCGCCAGCAGCTACGATAGCGGGAGGTATGAGCAGTTCTTC. It encodes CASSYDSGRYEQFF.